This TCR beta chain emerged from a study of vaccination and CD4 T cells after COVID-19. Study at large: Convalescent individuals numbered four females and six males, two being Hispanic.

Via MiXCR, TCRdb re-called the PCR reads, giving one row per CDR3 protein. This sample has about 20,000 distinct CDR3 sequences, with about 60% found just once. Germline V CDR1 and CDR2: LNHNV, YYDKDF (reference sequence). CDR3 length: 15 residues. V lost 1 base and J 5 bases, leaving 15 bases between the germline ends. The V and J genes are TRBV15 and TRBJ2-7, with D possibly being TRBD2 (6 bases). This specimen was CD4+ T cells from blood, taken after SARS-CoV-2 vaccination. The sequence was obtained from a human donor who had recovered from COVID-19. In nucleotides, the CDR3 is TGTGCCACCAGCAGAGCGCCGGTGGTAGCGGACGAGCAGTACTTC. It specifies CATSRAPVVADEQYF.